The present T cell receptor beta chain was sequenced within a study of CD8 T cells in ankylosing spondylitis. One entry per CDR3 protein results from TCRdb running MiXCR on the 5' RACE reads. This sample has roughly 130,000 distinct CDR3 sequences; roughly 8.3% occur once, and the top ten carry 7.3%. V lost 5 bases, J lost 6 bases, and 13 bases stayed unmatched. The CDR3 runs to 16 residues. The germline V gene encodes CDR1 SGHVS and CDR2 FQNEAQ. The chain carries TRBV7-8 and TRBJ1-3, with 7 nucleotides matching TRBD1. The sample consisted of synovial fluid, either unsorted or a sorted T cell fraction (not recorded which). The TCR originated in a male donor with ankylosing spondylitis. CDR3 coding DNA: TGTGCCAGCAGCCGTCTAGCAGAGACAGGGTTAAACACCATATATTTT. This encodes CASSRLAETGLNTIYF. The full variable domain, rest sourced from reference TRBV7-8 and TRBJ1-3, is GAGVSQSPRYKVAKRGQDVALRCDPISGHVSLFWYQQALGQGPEFLTYFQNEAQLDKSGLPSDRFFAERPEGSVSTLKIQRTQQEDSAVYLCASSRLAETGLNTIYFGEGSWLTVV.